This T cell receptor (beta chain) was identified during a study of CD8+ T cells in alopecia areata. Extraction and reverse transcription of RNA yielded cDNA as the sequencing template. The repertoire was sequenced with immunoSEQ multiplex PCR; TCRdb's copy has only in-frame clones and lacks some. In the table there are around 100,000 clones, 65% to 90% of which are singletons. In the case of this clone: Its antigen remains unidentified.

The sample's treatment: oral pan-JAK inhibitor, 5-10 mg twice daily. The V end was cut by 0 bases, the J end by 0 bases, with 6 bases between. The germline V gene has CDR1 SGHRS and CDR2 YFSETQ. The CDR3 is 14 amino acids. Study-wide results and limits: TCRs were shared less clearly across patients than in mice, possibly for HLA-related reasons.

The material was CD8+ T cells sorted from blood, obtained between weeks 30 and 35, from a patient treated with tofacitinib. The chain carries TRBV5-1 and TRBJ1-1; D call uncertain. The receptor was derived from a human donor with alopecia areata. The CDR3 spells CASSLEGMNTEAFF. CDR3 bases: TGCGCCAGCAGCTTGGAGGGAATGAACACTGAAGCTTTCTTT.